The 32 T cell receptor beta chains below all came from one sample that was sequenced in a study of blood T cell repertoires in COVID-19. Clones were read by immunoSEQ multiplex PCR, and TCRdb kept only the in-frame ones, dropping some. Seen here are 250,000 to 350,000 clones, approximately 85% observed once, and the top ten hold about 1%. Specimen: peripheral blood. Receptor source: a human donor with COVID-19, enrolled during active disease. The donor label of this sample is uncertain.

V usage is TRBV2 and J usage is TRBJ1-2, with D perhaps matching TRBD1 (6 bases). Per the germline V gene, CDR1 is SNHLY and CDR2 is FYNNEI. Trimming cost V 4 bases and J 3 bases, with 15 bases left between them. The CDR3 extends over 15 amino acids. In nucleotides, the CDR3 is TGTGCCAGCAGTGCCAACAGGGATGGTGACTATGGCTACACCTTC. Translating it yields CASSANRDGDYGYTF.

V usage is TRBV19 and J usage is TRBJ1-4, with D hard to call. CDR1 LNHDA and CDR2 SQIVND come from the germline V gene (reference sequence). V gave up 6 bases and J gave up 2 bases, with 31 bases separating them. The CDR3 contains 21 residues. CDR3 sequence reads: CASRPLGGGPVEGITNEKLFF. In nucleotides, the CDR3 is TGTGCCAGTAGACCCCTCGGCGGCGGTCCGGTTGAGGGCATCACTAATGAAAAACTGTTTTTT.

This sequence joins TRBV19 and TRBJ2-6, with D hard to call. CDR1 is LNHDA, CDR2 SQIVND, per germline (reference sequence). The CDR3 has 15 residues. The V end was cut by 3 bases, the J end by 0 bases, with 6 bases between. The CDR3 DNA reads as TGTGCCAGTAGTATCCAGGTCTCTGGGGCCAACGTCCTGACTTTC. It specifies CASSIQVSGANVLTF.

The V gene is TRBV28, the J gene TRBJ2-1; D remains ambiguous. This CDR3 spans 12 amino acids. Germline V gene sequence: CDR1 MDHEN, CDR2 SYDVKM. V lost 1 base, J lost 8 bases, and 6 bases lay in between. The CDR3 loop reads CASSLSRYEQFF. The CDR3 nucleotides are TGTGCCAGCAGTTTATCCAGATATGAGCAGTTCTTC.

The chain uses TRBV5-1 and TRBJ1-5; tentatively, D is TRBD1 (5 bases). The V gene's germline CDR1 is SGHRS and CDR2 YFSETQ. CDR3 length: 14 residues. Deletions cut 3 bases from V and 4 bases from J, with 11 bases between. CDR3 region: CASSSRGGNQPQHF. The CDR3 DNA reads TGCGCCAGCAGCTCTCGGGGGGGAAATCAGCCCCAGCATTTT.

As regards this clone: The sample holds other DNA sequences that translate to the same CDR3. The CDR3 DNA reads TGTGCCAGCAGTTACCCGGACAGTTCTAGAGGCTACACCTTC. This codes for CASSYPDSSRGYTF. The chain employs TRBV6-6 and TRBJ1-2, with a weak D call TRBD1 (6 bases). Per the germline V gene, CDR1 is MNHNY and CDR2 is SVGAGI (reference sequence). The ends were cut back, 2 bases at V and 8 bases at J, with 15 bases in the middle. The CDR3 totals 14 residues.

This clone turned up a few times. This chain uses TRBV7-9 with TRBJ2-6; D is unclear. From germline, CDR1 is SEHNR and CDR2 FQNEAQ (reference sequence). With 1 base removed from V and 4 bases from J, the gap between germline ends came to 14 bases. The CDR3 has 17 amino acids. The CDR3 spells CASSLESAKLGANVLTF. The CDR3 coding sequence is TGTGCCAGCAGCTTAGAAAGCGCAAAGCTAGGGGCCAACGTCCTGACTTTC. The variable domain in full, with the rest retrieved from reference TRBV7-9 and TRBJ2-6, is DTGVSQNPRHKITKRGQNVTFRCDPISEHNRLYWYRQTLGQGPEFLTYFQNEAQLEKSRLLSDRFSAERPKGSFSTLEIQRTEQGDSAMYLCASSLESAKLGANVLTFGAGSRLTVL.

The chain links TRBV19 to TRBJ2-7; maybe TRBD2 (5 bases). The ends were cut back, 5 bases at V and 10 bases at J, with 21 bases in the middle. Germline V gene sequence: CDR1 LNHDA, CDR2 SQIVND (reference sequence). The CDR3 sequence is 14 residues long. The CDR3 DNA reads TGTGCCAGTAGTTTCCGCCTCGACGGGATAGAACAGTACTTC. It encodes CASSFRLDGIEQYF.

This sequence joins TRBV7-2 and TRBJ2-3, with 11 bases that match TRBD2. Per germline, CDR1 SGHTA and CDR2 FQGNSA. V was clipped by 1 base and J by 2 bases; unmatched bases: 5. The CDR3 is 17 residues long. The CDR3 spells CASSLDLAGGLTDTQYF. The DNA of the CDR3 is TGTGCCAGCAGCTTAGATCTAGCGGGAGGCCTCACAGATACGCAGTATTTT.

V usage is TRBV18 and J usage is TRBJ2-3; maybe TRBD2 (7 bases). The germline CDR1 and CDR2 sequences are KGHSH and LQKENI. Deletions cut 4 bases from V and 4 bases from J, with 18 bases between. The length of the CDR3 is 16 residues. For the CDR3, the DNA is TGTGCCAGCTCACTTCGTAGGGGGAGGGCCGCAGATACGCAGTATTTT. Its protein is CASSLRRGRAADTQYF.

This chain uses TRBV7-2 with TRBJ1-2, with 7 bases matching TRBD1. Germline values: CDR1 SGHTA, CDR2 FQGNSA. The CDR3 has 15 residues. Losses at the gene ends were 5 bases for V and 4 bases for J; bases not matched to a gene: 10. CDR3 residues: CASSAREGAVYGYTF. For the CDR3, the DNA is TGTGCCAGCAGCGCCCGGGAGGGGGCGGTCTATGGCTACACCTTC.

This clone was detected a few times. This chain connects TRBV6-5 to TRBJ1-1; unclear D gene. CDR3 length: 13 residues. V lost 8 bases and J lost 1, with 11 bases in between. Germline lookup yields CDR1 MNHEY and CDR2 SVGAGI. CDR3 amino acids: CASLQDGNTEAFF. DNA of the CDR3: TGTGCCAGCCTCCAGGATGGGAACACTGAAGCTTTCTTT.

The gene calls are TRBV2 and TRBJ2-3, with 7 bases fitting TRBD2. J was trimmed by 1 base and V by 4 bases; bases with no gene match: 5. The CDR3 runs to 15 residues. Germline V lookup: CDR1 SNHLY, CDR2 FYNNEI. The CDR3 is CASSAASGRTDTQYF. The CDR3 DNA is TGTGCCAGCAGTGCGGCTAGCGGACGCACAGATACGCAGTATTTT.

The V call is TRBV7-9, the J call TRBJ1-1; 8 bases line up with TRBD1. The germline V gene encodes CDR1 SEHNR and CDR2 FQNEAQ (reference sequence). Trimming cost V 5 bases and J 6 bases; bases outside gene matches: 8. CDR3 length: 14 residues. The CDR3 protein is CASSQLRTGSEAFF. As DNA, the CDR3 is TGTGCCAGCAGCCAACTACGGACAGGGTCTGAAGCTTTCTTT.

In DNA, the CDR3 is TGCGCCAGCAGCTCCTCGGGGACAGGGGGGGATACGCAGTATTTT. Its protein product is CASSSSGTGGDTQYF. The chain combines TRBV5-1 with TRBJ2-3; 11 bases fit TRBD1. V was clipped by 3 bases and J by 6 bases; unmatched bases: 6. CDR3 length: 15 residues. Germline CDR1 SGHRS, CDR2 YFSETQ.

The V and J genes are TRBV2 and TRBJ1-5; unclear D gene. With 1 base removed from V and 6 bases from J, the gap between germline ends came to 7 bases. Germline loops: CDR1 SNHLY, CDR2 FYNNEI. The CDR3 is made up of 13 amino acids. The CDR3 DNA reads as TGTGCCAGCAGTGAAGTGCGAGTTCAGCCCCAGCATTTT. It is translated as CASSEVRVQPQHF.

The chain links TRBV6-5 to TRBJ2-1, with TRBD2 matching 8 bases. The germline CDR1 and CDR2 sequences are MNHEY and SVGAGI. There are 15 residues in the CDR3. V was clipped by 6 bases and J by 5 bases; unmatched bases: 9. DNA of the CDR3: TGTGCCAGCAGCCTTGCGGGGGGCACGAACAATGAGCAGTTCTTC. Protein product: CASSLAGGTNNEQFF.

V gene TRBV6-2 or TRBV6-3 combines with J gene TRBJ1-2; 8 positions agree with TRBD1. The trim removed 6 bases at V and 8 bases at J, leaving 14 bases unmatched. The CDR3 consists of 15 residues. Germline assignment: CDR1 MNHEY and CDR2 SVGEGT. CDR3 in DNA: TGTGCCAGCAGCAGGTCAGGGGGCGCGCCACTAGGCTACACCTTC. Protein sequence: CASSRSGGAPLGYTF.

This chain links TRBV28 with TRBJ1-5; TRBD1 matches 8 bases. The CDR3 is 12 residues long. The junction had 3 bases not matched to a gene; V was cut back by 10 bases and J by 4 bases. Per germline, CDR1 MDHEN and CDR2 SYDVKM. The CDR3 nucleotides read TGTGCCACCGGACAGGGAAATCAGCCCCAGCATTTT. This translates into CATGQGNQPQHF.

The CDR3 nucleotides read TGTGCCAGCACCTTTCAGGGGAATGGGGCCAACGTCCTGACTTTC. Protein sequence: CASTFQGNGANVLTF. The chain links TRBV27 to TRBJ2-6, with D possibly TRBD1 on 6 matching bases. The CDR3 consists of 15 residues. V was pared by 7 bases and J by 3 bases, with 13 bases between. The germline V gene has CDR1 MNHEY and CDR2 SMNVEV (reference sequence). Looking up the rest from reference TRBV27 and TRBJ2-6 gives the full variable domain: EAQVTQNPRYLITVTGKKLTVTCSQNMNHEYMSWYRQDPGLGLRQIYYSMNVEVTDKGDVPEGYKVSRKEKRNFPLILESPSPNQTSLYFCASTFQGNGANVLTFGAGSRLTVL.

The genes are TRBV30 and TRBJ2-7; D call uncertain. The V end lost 0 bases, the J end lost 2 bases, and 11 bases lay between the germline ends. This CDR3 contains 14 residues. Germline V gene lookup returns CDR1 GTSNPN and CDR2 SVGIG (reference sequence). CDR3 sequence reads: CAWSVRLPPYEQYF. The CDR3, as DNA: TGTGCCTGGAGTGTACGACTCCCACCCTACGAGCAGTACTTC.

This clone occurred a few times. V is TRBV23-1 and J is TRBJ1-1; D is undetermined. TRBV23-1 is given ORF status, its function remaining uncertain. The CDR3 has 15 amino acids. Trimming removed 4 bases at V and 4 bases at J, with 16 bases between. The CDR3 reads CASSPSTCRPTEAFF. For the CDR3, the DNA is TGCGCCAGCAGTCCAAGTACATGCAGGCCCACTGAAGCTTTCTTT.

The gene calls are TRBV5-1 and TRBJ2-7; the match to TRBD1 covers 7 bases. The CDR3 sequence is 13 residues long. Germline assignment: CDR1 SGHRS and CDR2 YFSETQ. Trimming cost V 0 bases and J 3 bases; bases outside gene matches: 0. CDR3 DNA sequence: TGCGCCAGCAGCTTGGGGACAGGCTACGAGCAGTACTTC. Residues: CASSLGTGYEQYF.

The CDR3 DNA reads TGTGCCAGCAGCCAAGTCCCAGGGGATCAGCCCCAGCATTTT. Amino acids: CASSQVPGDQPQHF. The chain joins TRBV3-1 (or the pseudogene TRBV3-2) to TRBJ1-5, with D perhaps matching TRBD1 (6 bases). CDR3 length equals 14 residues. The V end was cut by 1 base, the J end by 5 bases, with 9 bases between. In germline, CDR1 is LGHDT, CDR2 YNNKEL (reference sequence).

The chain uses TRBV7-9 and TRBJ1-1, with a weak D call TRBD1 (6 bases). Between the trimmed V and J ends, which lost 5 bases and 2 bases, there was a span of 12 bases. The CDR3 is made up of 14 amino acids. Germline V gives CDR1 SEHNR, CDR2 FQNEAQ (reference sequence). CDR3: CASSDGDNNTEAFF. DNA for the CDR3: TGTGCCAGCAGCGACGGGGACAACAACACTGAAGCTTTCTTT.

This chain joins TRBV7-8 and TRBJ2-2; the D gene is possibly TRBD1 (7 bases). V lost 0 bases and J lost 6, with 23 bases in between. CDR3 length equals 19 residues. CDR1 is SGHVS, CDR2 FQNEAQ, per germline. The CDR3 spells CASSLASAGGTAWSGELFF. The CDR3 DNA follows: TGTGCCAGCAGCTTAGCGTCCGCGGGCGGGACAGCCTGGTCCGGGGAGCTGTTTTTT.

The sample holds a few counts of this clone. The V call is TRBV7-2, the J call TRBJ2-2, with 8 bases matching TRBD2. CDR1 and CDR2 from the germline V gene are SGHTA and FQGNSA. V lost 6 bases, J lost 10 bases, and 10 bases stayed unmatched. This CDR3 has 14 residues. The CDR3 sequence is CASRILGRAAELFF. The CDR3, as DNA: TGTGCCAGCAGAATACTCGGGAGGGCCGCGGAGCTGTTTTTT.

The chain has TRBV18 and TRBJ1-1; no clear D gene. V was pared by 3 bases and J by 3 bases, with 11 bases between. CDR1 is KGHSH and CDR2 is LQKENI in the germline V gene. This CDR3 comprises 14 residues. CDR3 loop: CASSPVEGYTEAFF. DNA for the CDR3: TGTGCCAGCTCACCGGTAGAGGGTTACACTGAAGCTTTCTTT.

The chain joins TRBV29-1 to TRBJ1-1, with D perhaps matching TRBD1 (5 bases). The CDR3 is 12 amino acids. CDR1 is SQVTM, CDR2 ANQGSEA, per germline. The V gene lost 4 bases and the J gene lost 6 bases, with 12 bases spanning the gap. CDR3 coding DNA: TGCAGCGTTGGGGGCGCGTCCCCTGAAGCTTTCTTT. Its protein is CSVGGASPEAFF.

This clone was seen only a few times. The CDR3 region has the DNA TGTGCCAGCAGCGCTCGGGGGGGCTACAATGAAAAACTGTTTTTT. Translated, it gives CASSARGGYNEKLFF. This chain connects TRBV6-5 to TRBJ1-4, with D tentatively TRBD1 (6 bases). This CDR3 comprises 15 residues. CDR1 and CDR2 from the germline V gene are MNHEY and SVGAGI. Trimming stripped 6 bases from V and 5 bases from J, with 16 bases between.

This clone was picked up one time. The V call is TRBV7-2, the J call TRBJ2-1, with TRBD2 matching 7 bases. The germline V gene has CDR1 SGHTA and CDR2 FQGNSA. J gave up 4 bases and V 6 bases, and 12 bases lay outside the gene matches. The CDR3 is 16 residues long. CDR3: CASRANSAGEYNEQFF. In DNA, the CDR3 is TGTGCCAGCAGAGCAAATTCGGCGGGAGAGTACAATGAGCAGTTCTTC.

The chain carries TRBV19 and TRBJ1-1; weak D call: TRBD1 (5 bases). Trimming stripped 3 bases from V and 5 bases from J, with 13 bases between. The CDR3 length is 14 residues. The V gene's germline CDR1 is LNHDA and CDR2 SQIVND (reference sequence). CDR3 protein: CASSIGPKGTEAFF. CDR3 sequence (DNA): TGTGCCAGTAGTATTGGGCCGAAGGGGACTGAAGCTTTCTTT.